This T cell receptor beta chain is drawn from a study of cytomegalovirus exposure and HLA in healthy donors. CDR3 size: 17 residues. Germline V CDR1 and CDR2: SGHTA, FQGTGA. V lost 5 bases, J lost 5 bases, and 14 bases stayed unmatched. Clones were sequenced by immunoSEQ multiplex PCR, and TCRdb holds only the in-frame ones, with some missing. Among hundreds of thousands of clones, approximately 84% were seen once, and the ten largest hold 1% to 1.5%. This clone was recorded a few times. Antigen: not known. Study-level results: Subsequent analysis found a tendency for first-cohort TCR clusters to co-occur within the 120 or so validation repertoires. Cytomegalovirus-associated TCR beta chains were listed, numbering approximately 150. In vitro assays verified that three CMV-associated chains recognized CMV antigens specifically.

The source is a woman aged 25 to 39 in good health and CMV-seropositive. The chain employs TRBV7-3 and TRBJ2-2, with TRBD2 matching over 7 bases. The sample was PBMCs. CDR3 nucleotides: TGTGCCAGCAGCCCCATGAGCGGGACTGTTGGGACCGGGGAGCTGTTTTTT. The encoded protein is CASSPMSGTVGTGELFF.